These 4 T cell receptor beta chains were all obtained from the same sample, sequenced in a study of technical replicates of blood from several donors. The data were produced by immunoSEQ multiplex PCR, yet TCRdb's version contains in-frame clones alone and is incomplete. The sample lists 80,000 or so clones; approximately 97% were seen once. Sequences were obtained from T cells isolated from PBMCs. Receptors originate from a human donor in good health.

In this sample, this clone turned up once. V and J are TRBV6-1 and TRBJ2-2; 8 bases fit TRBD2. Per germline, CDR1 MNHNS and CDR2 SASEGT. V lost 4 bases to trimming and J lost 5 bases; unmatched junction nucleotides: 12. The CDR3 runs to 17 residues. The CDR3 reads CASSGQTSGRYTGELFF. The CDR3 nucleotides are TGTGCCAGCAGTGGCCAGACGAGCGGGAGATATACCGGGGAGCTGTTTTTT.

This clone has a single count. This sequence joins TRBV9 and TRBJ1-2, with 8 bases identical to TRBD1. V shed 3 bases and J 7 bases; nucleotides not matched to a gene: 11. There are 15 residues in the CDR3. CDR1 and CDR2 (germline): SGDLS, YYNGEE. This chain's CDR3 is CASSADPSGGSGYTF. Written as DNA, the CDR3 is TGTGCCAGCAGCGCCGACCCTTCAGGGGGCAGTGGCTACACCTTC.

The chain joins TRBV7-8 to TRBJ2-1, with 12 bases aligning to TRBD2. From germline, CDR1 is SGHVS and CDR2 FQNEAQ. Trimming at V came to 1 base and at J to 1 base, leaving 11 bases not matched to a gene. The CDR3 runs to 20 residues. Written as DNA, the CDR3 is TGTGCCAGCAGCTTAGTTACCCGGCTAGCGGGGGGGTTGTCCTACAATGAGCAGTTCTTC. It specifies CASSLVTRLAGGLSYNEQFF.

CDR3 DNA: TGTGCCAGCAGCCCCCCAGGTATAACAGATACGCAGTATTTT. Translation: CASSPPGITDTQYF. V gene TRBV7-6 combines with J gene TRBJ2-3, with D uncertain. This CDR3 contains 14 residues. The V gene lost 5 bases and the J gene lost 3 bases, with 12 bases spanning the gap. Germline lookup yields CDR1 SGHVS and CDR2 FNYEAQ.